One TCR beta chain is described in this entry. Profiling relied on immunoSEQ multiplex PCR, and the TCRdb table lists in-frame clones only, not all of them. This table holds approximately 150,000 clones, around 81% found once. The data were taken from a study of blood T cell repertoires in COVID-19. Trimming cost V 2 bases and J 4 bases, with 5 bases left between them. CDR3 size: 13 residues. Germline assignment: CDR1 KGHSH and CDR2 LQKENI. What was sequenced was peripheral blood. The TCR originated in a man in his sixties with active or convalescent COVID-19. The rearrangement joins TRBV18 to TRBJ1-4; no definite D call. The CDR3 region has the DNA TGTGCCAGCTCACCAGTCCTTAATGAAAAACTGTTTTTT. This encodes CASSPVLNEKLFF.